These 7 T cell receptor beta chains originate from one sample sequenced in a study of blood T cell repertoires in COVID-19 (TCRdb year 2020). The protocol used for the library was the immunoSEQ multiplex PCR assay. TCRdb mirrors the immuneACCESS table, restricted to in-frame sequences. Some clones are absent from its copies; in checked studies, under half trace to an unresolved V gene, and the reason for the others is unknown. The sample table records about 130,000 clones; about 86% of these occur just once. The ten largest clones represent 18% of the sample. The sequenced material came from peripheral blood. Receptor source: a woman between 50 and 59 years old who had recovered from COVID-19.

The rearrangement uses TRBV11-1 and TRBJ2-2; maybe TRBD1 (7 bases). CDR1 is SGHAT, CDR2 FQDESV, per germline (reference sequence). The length of the CDR3 is 16 residues. V lost 0 bases and J 7 bases, leaving 15 bases between the germline ends. Here the CDR3 DNA reads TGTGCCAGCAGCTTAGCGGCGGAGGGGGCGTACGGGGAGCTGTTTTTT. Translation: CASSLAAEGAYGELFF.

This clone showed up just once. This chain uses TRBV7-8 with TRBJ2-2, with D perhaps TRBD1 (6 bases). The ends were cut back, 5 bases at V and 4 bases at J, with 20 bases in the middle. Germline V gene data show CDR1 as SGHVS and CDR2 as FQNEAQ. The CDR3 spans 17 residues. This CDR3 is CASSTSGRGRSTGELFF. The CDR3 DNA follows: TGTGCCAGCAGCACTTCCGGCAGGGGACGGAGCACCGGGGAGCTGTTTTTT.

The V call is TRBV7-8, the J call TRBJ2-1; D is uncertain. The germline V gene encodes CDR1 SGHVS and CDR2 FQNEAQ. The V gene lost 3 bases and the J gene lost 10 bases, with 10 bases spanning the gap. The CDR3 has 12 residues. CDR3 in DNA: TGTGCCAGCAGCTTTCGGGTCGGCGAGCAGTTCTTC. Translating it yields CASSFRVGEQFF.

The J gene is TRBJ1-1, the V gene TRBV9; TRBD1 aligns across 7 bases. CDR1 and CDR2 (germline): SGDLS, YYNGEE. The CDR3 contains 14 residues. Trimming at V came to 4 bases and at J to 2 bases, leaving 5 bases not matched to a gene. CDR3 nucleotide sequence: TGTGCCAGCAGCCCCCCAGGGGGAAACACTGAAGCTTTCTTT. Protein product: CASSPPGGNTEAFF.

The table lists this clone with a count of one. The chain couples TRBV6-5 to TRBJ1-2; D unclear. Germline CDR1 MNHEY, CDR2 SVGAGI. Trimming shortened V by 6 bases and J by 6 bases, and 8 bases separated the two germline ends. The CDR3 spans 11 residues. CDR3 DNA: TGTGCCAGCAGCTATCCGGATGGCTACACCTTC. As protein: CASSYPDGYTF.

This chain connects TRBV13 to TRBJ2-1; 10 bases line up with TRBD2. V was clipped by 7 bases and J by 2 bases; unmatched bases: 17. CDR3 length: 19 residues. Germline values: CDR1 PRHDT, CDR2 FYEKMQ (reference sequence). The CDR3 DNA follows: TGTGCCAGCACCCTACAGCGGGGGGGCCTCGGGCGGACCTACAATGAGCAGTTCTTC. It encodes CASTLQRGGLGRTYNEQFF.

This clone appeared once. This rearrangement joins TRBV5-5 to TRBJ2-7; 9 positions agree with TRBD1. The CDR3 covers 13 residues. Germline V gene sequence: CDR1 SGHKS, CDR2 YYEKEE (reference sequence). Losses at the gene ends were 3 bases for V and 3 bases for J; bases not matched to a gene: 1. The CDR3 region has the DNA TGTGCCAGCAGCTGGGACAGGGTCTACGAGCAGTACTTC. Its protein is CASSWDRVYEQYF.